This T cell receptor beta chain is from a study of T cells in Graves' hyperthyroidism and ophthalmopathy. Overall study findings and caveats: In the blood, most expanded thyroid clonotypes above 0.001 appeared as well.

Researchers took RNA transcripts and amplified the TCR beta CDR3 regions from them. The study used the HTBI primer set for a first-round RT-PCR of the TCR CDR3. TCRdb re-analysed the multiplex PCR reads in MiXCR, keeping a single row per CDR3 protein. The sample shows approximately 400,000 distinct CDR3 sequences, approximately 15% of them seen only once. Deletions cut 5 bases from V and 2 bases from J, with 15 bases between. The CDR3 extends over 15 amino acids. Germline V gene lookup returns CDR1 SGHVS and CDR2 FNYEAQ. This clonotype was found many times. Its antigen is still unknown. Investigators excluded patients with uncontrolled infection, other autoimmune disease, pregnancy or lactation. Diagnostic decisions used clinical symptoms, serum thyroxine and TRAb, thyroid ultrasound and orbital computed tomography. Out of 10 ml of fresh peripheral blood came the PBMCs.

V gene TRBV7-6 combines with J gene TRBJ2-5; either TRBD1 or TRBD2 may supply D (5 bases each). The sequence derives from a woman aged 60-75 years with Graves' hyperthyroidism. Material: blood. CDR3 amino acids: CASSEGIELQETQYF. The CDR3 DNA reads TGTGCCAGCAGCGAGGGGATTGAGTTGCAAGAGACCCAGTACTTC. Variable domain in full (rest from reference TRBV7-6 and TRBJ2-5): GAGVSQSPRYKVTKRGQDVALRCDPISGHVSLYWYRQALGQGPEFLTYFNYEAQQDKSGLPNDRFSAERPEGSISTLTIQRTEQRDSAMYRCASSEGIELQETQYFGPGTRLLVL.